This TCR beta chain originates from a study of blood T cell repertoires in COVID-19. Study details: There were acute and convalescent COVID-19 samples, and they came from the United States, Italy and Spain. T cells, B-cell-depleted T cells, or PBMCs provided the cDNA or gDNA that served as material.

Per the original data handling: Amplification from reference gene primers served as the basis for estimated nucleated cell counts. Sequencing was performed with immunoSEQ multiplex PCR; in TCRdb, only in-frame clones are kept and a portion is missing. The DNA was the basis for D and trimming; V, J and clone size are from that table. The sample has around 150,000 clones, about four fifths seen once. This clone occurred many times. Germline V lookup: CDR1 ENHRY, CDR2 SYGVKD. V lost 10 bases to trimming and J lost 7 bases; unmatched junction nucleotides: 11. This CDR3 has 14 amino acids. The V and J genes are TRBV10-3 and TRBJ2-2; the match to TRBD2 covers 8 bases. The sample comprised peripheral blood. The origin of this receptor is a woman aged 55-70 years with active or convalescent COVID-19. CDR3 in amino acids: CASSQAGEIGELFF. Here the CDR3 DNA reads TGTGCCAGCTCTCAAGCGGGAGAAATCGGGGAGCTGTTTTTT.